Described below is a single TCR beta chain sequence and its context. This record comes from a study of blood T cell repertoires in COVID-19. Some clones are missing from TCRdb's copy, which holds only in-frame ones; the method was immunoSEQ multiplex PCR. Among some 150,000 clones listed, less than 90% were seen once. This CDR3 spans 13 amino acids. The V and J ends lost 4 bases and 5 bases respectively, with 9 bases between them. Germline values: CDR1 MDHEN, CDR2 SYDVKM. This receptor was obtained from a woman between 65 and 79 years old with COVID-19, enrolled during active disease. V and J are TRBV28 and TRBJ2-1, with D maybe TRBD2 (6 bases). Sequencing was performed on peripheral blood. CDR3 bases: TGTGCCAGCAGTTCTGTAGCGGACAATGAGCAGTTCTTC. Residues: CASSSVADNEQFF. Based on the CDR3 plus reference TRBV28 and TRBJ2-1, the full variable domain is DVKVTQSSRYLVKRTGEKVFLECVQDMDHENMFWYRQDPGLGLRLIYFSYDVKMKEKGDIPEGYSVSREKKERFSLILESASTNQTSMYLCASSSVADNEQFFGPGTRLTVL.